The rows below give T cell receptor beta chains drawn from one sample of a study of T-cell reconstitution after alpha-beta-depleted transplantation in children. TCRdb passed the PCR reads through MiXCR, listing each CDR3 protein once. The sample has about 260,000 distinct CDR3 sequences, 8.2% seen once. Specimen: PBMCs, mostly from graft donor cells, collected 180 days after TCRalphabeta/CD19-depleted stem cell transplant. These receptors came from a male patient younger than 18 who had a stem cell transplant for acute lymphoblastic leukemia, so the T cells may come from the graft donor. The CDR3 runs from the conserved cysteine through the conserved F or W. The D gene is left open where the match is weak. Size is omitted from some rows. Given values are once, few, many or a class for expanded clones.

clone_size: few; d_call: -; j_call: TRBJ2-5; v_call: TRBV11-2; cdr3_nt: TGTGCCAGCAGCGAATGGCCAGGGGAAGAGACCCAGTACTTC; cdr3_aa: CASSEWPGEETQYF
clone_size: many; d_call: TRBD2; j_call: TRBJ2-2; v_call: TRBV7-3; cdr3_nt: TGTGCCAGCAGCCTATACGCCCCAGGGGAGCGGGGGAGGACATCCGGGGAGCTGTTTTTT; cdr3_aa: CASSLYAPGERGRTSGELFF
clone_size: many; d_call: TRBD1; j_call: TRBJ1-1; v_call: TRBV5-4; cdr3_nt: TGTGCCAGCAGCGACCGTTATGGGACAGGTTTCTTT; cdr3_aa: CASSDRYGTGFF
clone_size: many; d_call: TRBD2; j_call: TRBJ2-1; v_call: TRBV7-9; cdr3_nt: TGTGCCAGCAGACGGACTAGCGGGAGGCAATACAATGAGCAGTTCTTC; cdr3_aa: CASRRTSGRQYNEQFF
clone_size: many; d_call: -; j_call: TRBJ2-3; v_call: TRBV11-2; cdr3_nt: TGTGCCAGCAGCTTAGGACACACAGATACGCAGTATTTT; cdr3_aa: CASSLGHTDTQYF
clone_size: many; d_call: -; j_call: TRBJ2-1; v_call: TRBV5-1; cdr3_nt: TGCGCCAGCAGCTTGTACAGTTCACACAATGAGCAGTTCTTC; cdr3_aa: CASSLYSSHNEQFF
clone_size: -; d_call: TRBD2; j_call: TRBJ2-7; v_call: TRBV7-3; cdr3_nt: TGTGCCAGCAGCGTTAGCGGGGGGGGTATCTACGAGCAGTACTTC; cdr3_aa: CASSVSGGGIYEQYF
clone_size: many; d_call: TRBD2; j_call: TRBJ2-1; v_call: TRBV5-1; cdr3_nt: TGCGCCAGCAGCTTGCCGTGGGGGATTGGGACTAGCGGCAATGAGCAGTTCTTC; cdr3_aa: CASSLPWGIGTSGNEQFF
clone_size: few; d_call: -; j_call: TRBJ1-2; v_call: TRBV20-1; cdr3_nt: TGCAGTGCCCCTAAGGACCGTTCTAACTATGGCTACACCTTC; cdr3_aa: CSAPKDRSNYGYTF
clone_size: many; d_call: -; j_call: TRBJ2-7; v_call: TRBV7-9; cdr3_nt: TGTGCCAGCAGCTTAAAAGGACTGGTCTACGAGCAGTACTTC; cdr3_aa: CASSLKGLVYEQYF
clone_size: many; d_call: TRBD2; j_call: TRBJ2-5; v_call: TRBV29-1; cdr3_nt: TGCAGCGTTGCAAGATTGGTAACTAGCGGACCTCAAGAGACCCAGTACTTC; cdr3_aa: CSVARLVTSGPQETQYF
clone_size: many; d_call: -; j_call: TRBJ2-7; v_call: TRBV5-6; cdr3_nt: TGTGCCAGCAGCTTCAAAGGCGGGGACAATACTTTAGGCTCCTACGAGCAGTACTTC; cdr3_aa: CASSFKGGDNTLGSYEQYF
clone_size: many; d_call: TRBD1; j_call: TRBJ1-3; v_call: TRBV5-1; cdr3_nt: TGCGCCAGCAGCCCGGACAGGGGAAACACCATATATTTT; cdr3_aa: CASSPDRGNTIYF
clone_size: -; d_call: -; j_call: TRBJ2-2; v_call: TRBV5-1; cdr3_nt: TGCGCCAGCAGGACCTCCGGGACGTCGAACACCGGGGAGCTGTTTTTT; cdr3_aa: CASRTSGTSNTGELFF
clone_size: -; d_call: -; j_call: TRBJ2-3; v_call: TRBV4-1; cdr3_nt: TGCGCCAGCAGCCAAGAAGGGTCGGGCGTTAGCACAGATACGCAGTATTTT; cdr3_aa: CASSQEGSGVSTDTQYF
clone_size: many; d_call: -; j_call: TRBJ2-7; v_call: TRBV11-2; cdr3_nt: TGTGCCAGCAGCTTCTGGGCCGGTAGCGTGGGGTCCGAGCAGTACTTC; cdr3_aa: CASSFWAGSVGSEQYF
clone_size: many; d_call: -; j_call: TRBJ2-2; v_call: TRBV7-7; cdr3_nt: TGTGCCACCCGGGACCTCTCGAACACCGGGGAGCTGTTTTTT; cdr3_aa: CATRDLSNTGELFF
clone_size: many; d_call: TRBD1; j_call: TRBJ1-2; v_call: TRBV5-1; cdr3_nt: TGCGCCAGCAACCTTTTCCCCGGGACAGGGGCTATCTATGGCTACACCTTC; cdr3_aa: CASNLFPGTGAIYGYTF
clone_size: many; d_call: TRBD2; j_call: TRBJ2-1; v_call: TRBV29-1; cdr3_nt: TGCAGCGTACTTGGAAGTCGGGAGGGCCTTGTCAATGAGCAGTTCTTC; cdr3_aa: CSVLGSREGLVNEQFF
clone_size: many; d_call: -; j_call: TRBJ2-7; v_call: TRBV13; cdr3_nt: TGTGCCAGCAGCTCCAGGCAATCCTACGAGCAGTACTTC; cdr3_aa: CASSSRQSYEQYF
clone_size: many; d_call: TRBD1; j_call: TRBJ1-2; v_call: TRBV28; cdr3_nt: TGTGCCAGCAGAATACCGGACAGGGGTTCAGGTGGCTACACCTTC; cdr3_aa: CASRIPDRGSGGYTF
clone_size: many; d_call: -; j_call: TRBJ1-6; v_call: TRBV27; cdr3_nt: TGTGCCAGCAGTCGATACAGGGATGGGAATTCACCCCTCCACTTT; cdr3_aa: CASSRYRDGNSPLHF
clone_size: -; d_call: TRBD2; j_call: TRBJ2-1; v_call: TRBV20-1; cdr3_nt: TGCTGTGCTAGAGTTCGGACTAGCGGGAGGAGCTCCTACAATGAGCAGTTCTTC; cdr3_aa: CCARVRTSGRSSYNEQFF
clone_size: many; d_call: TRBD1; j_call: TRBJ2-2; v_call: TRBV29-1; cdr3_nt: TGCAGCGTGACGAGGACAGGGGTCACCGGGGAGCTGTTTTTT; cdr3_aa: CSVTRTGVTGELFF
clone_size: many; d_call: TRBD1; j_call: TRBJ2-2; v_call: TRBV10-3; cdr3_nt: TGTGCCATCAGTGCAGATGGACAGGGAGAGAACACCGGGGAGCTGTTTTTT; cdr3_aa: CAISADGQGENTGELFF
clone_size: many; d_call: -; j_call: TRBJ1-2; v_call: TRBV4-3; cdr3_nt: TGCGCCAGCAGCCTTAGGACAGATAAGAATGGCTACACCTTC; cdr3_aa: CASSLRTDKNGYTF
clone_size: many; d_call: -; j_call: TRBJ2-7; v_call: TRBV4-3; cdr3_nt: TGCGCCAGCAGCCAAGATCCAGGGCGGATGTACGAGCAGTACTTC; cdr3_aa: CASSQDPGRMYEQYF
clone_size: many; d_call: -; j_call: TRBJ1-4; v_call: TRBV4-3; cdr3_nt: TGCGCCAGCAGCCCTCTAGCAGATGAAAAACTGTTTTTT; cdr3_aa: CASSPLADEKLFF
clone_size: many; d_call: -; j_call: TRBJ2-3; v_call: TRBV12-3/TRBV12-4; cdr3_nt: TGTGCCAGCAGTTTATTGGTGTCCGAAGCCACAGATACGCAGTATTTT; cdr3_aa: CASSLLVSEATDTQYF
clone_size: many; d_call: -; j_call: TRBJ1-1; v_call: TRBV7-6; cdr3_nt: TGTGCCAGCAGCTCATACCTGACCACTGAAGCTTTCTTT; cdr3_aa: CASSSYLTTEAFF
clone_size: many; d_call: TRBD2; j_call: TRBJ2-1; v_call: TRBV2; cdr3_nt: TGTGCCAGCAGTGTCAAGTGGGGGGGCTACAATGAGCAGTTCTTC; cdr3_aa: CASSVKWGGYNEQFF
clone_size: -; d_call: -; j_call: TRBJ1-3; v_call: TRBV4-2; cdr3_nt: TGTGCCAGGGGCCTGGGGGGGCTTCCCTCTGGAAACACCATATATTTT; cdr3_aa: CARGLGGLPSGNTIYF
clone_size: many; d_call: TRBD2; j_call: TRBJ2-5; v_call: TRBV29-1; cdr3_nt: TGCAGCGTTATATTAGCGGGAGGAGTGGAGACCCAGTACTTC; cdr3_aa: CSVILAGGVETQYF
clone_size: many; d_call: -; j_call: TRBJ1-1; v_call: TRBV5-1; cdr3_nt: TGCGCCAGCAGCTTGGAGCAGGCCACTGAAGCTTTCTTT; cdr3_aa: CASSLEQATEAFF
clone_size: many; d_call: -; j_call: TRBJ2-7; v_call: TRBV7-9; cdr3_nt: TGTGCCAGCAGCCCGGCGGACGGATCCTACGAGCAGTACTTC; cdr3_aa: CASSPADGSYEQYF
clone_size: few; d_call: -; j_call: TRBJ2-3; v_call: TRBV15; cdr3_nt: TGTGCCACCAGCCACGAACGGGGGGCCCCAGATACGCAGTATTTT; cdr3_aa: CATSHERGAPDTQYF
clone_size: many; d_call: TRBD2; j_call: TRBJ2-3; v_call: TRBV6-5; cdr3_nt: TGTGCCAGCAGTTACGGGACTAGCCTGTCGGATACGCAGTATTTT; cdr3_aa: CASSYGTSLSDTQYF
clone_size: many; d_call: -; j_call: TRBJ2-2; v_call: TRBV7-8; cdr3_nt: TGTGCCAGCAGCTCGGGGGGCAGAGACACCGGGGAGCTGTTTTTT; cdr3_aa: CASSSGGRDTGELFF
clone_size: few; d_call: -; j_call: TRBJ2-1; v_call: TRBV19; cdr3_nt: TGTGCCAGTAGCCATTACCCCGATGAGCAGTTCTTC; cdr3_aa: CASSHYPDEQFF
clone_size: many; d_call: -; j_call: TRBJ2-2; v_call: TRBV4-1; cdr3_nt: TGCGCCAGCAGCCAAGTTCGAGGGAGCCAGTTTGTGGGGGAGCTGTTTTTT; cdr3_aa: CASSQVRGSQFVGELFF